The 8 T cell receptor beta chains given below trace back to one sample, sequenced in a study of T cell repertoires in cytomegalovirus infection. TCRdb re-derived calls from the reads in MiXCR, one entry per CDR3 protein. The sample contains 740,000 or so distinct CDR3 sequences, 35% to 40% of which appear only once. Material for sequencing was PBMCs. The receptors shown here come from a human donor in good health (CMV status not recorded). Some clones in this sample may be carry-over from other donors' samples.

This clonotype was seen ten or more times. The V and J genes are TRBV7-2 and TRBJ1-2; 10 bases agree with TRBD1. This CDR3 has 13 amino acids. Germline CDR1 and CDR2: SGHTA and FQGNSA. The V segment lost 5 bases and the J segment 13 bases; nucleotides outside the gene matches: 10. In DNA form, the CDR3 reads TGTGCCAGCAGCCTCCAGACAGGGGGCTTACGCACCTTC. The encoded protein is CASSLQTGGLRTF. Drawing the rest from reference TRBV7-2 and TRBJ1-2, the complete variable domain is GAGVSQSPSNKVTEKGKDVELRCDPISGHTALYWYRQSLGQGLEFLIYFQGNSAPDKSGLPSDRFSAERTGGSVSTLTIQRTQQEDSAVYLCASSLQTGGLRTFGSGTRLTVV.

The chain links TRBV19 to TRBJ1-5; possibly TRBD1 for D (5 bases). CDR3 length: 17 residues. V gave up 7 bases and J gave up 0 bases, with 19 bases separating them. Germline V gene lookup returns CDR1 LNHDA and CDR2 SQIVND (reference sequence). The CDR3 nucleotides read TGTGCCAGTACCTGGGGCTCCCGGGCAAATAGCAATCAGCCCCAGCATTTT. It codes for CASTWGSRANSNQPQHF.

This clonotype was found a few times. The rearrangement joins TRBV12-3 or TRBV12-4 to TRBJ1-1, with D possibly matching TRBD1 (6 bases). CDR3 length: 12 amino acids. V lost 7 bases and J lost 10, with 16 bases in between. For the CDR3, the DNA is TGTGCCAGCATCATCGCGACAGGAGGAGCTTTCTTT. It yields the protein CASIIATGGAFF.

The rearrangement uses TRBV7-9 and TRBJ1-1; 8 bases agree with TRBD1. The CDR3 is made up of 13 amino acids. The germline gives CDR1 SEHNR, CDR2 FQNEAQ (reference sequence). J gave up 1 base and V 8 bases, and 3 bases lay outside the gene matches. The CDR3 bases are TGTGCCAGCCCTGGACAGGGGAACACTGAAGCTTTCTTT. Translated: CASPGQGNTEAFF.

This clonotype has more than one count but fewer than ten. V usage is TRBV6-1 and J usage is TRBJ2-1, with 8 bases fitting TRBD1. V lost 2 bases, J lost 4 bases, and 4 bases stayed unmatched. CDR1 is MNHNS and CDR2 is SASEGT in the germline V gene. This CDR3 region has 15 residues. CDR3 DNA sequence: TGTGCCAGCAGTGAATGGACAGGGTTGTACAATGAGCAGTTCTTC. As protein: CASSEWTGLYNEQFF.

This clonotype was observed a few times. This chain connects TRBV2 to TRBJ1-1; D is possibly TRBD1 (5 bases). The CDR3 runs to 16 residues. Germline assignment: CDR1 SNHLY and CDR2 FYNNEI. The V and J ends lost 7 bases and 0 bases respectively, with 18 bases between them. For the CDR3, the DNA is TGTGCCAGCATGGATGGGGCACTCCACCTGAACACTGAAGCTTTCTTT. Translating gives CASMDGALHLNTEAFF.

This chain joins TRBV10-3 and TRBJ2-1; D possibly corresponds to TRBD1 (6 bases). With 6 bases removed from V and 0 bases from J, the gap between germline ends came to 12 bases. The CDR3 runs 15 residues. CDR1 and CDR2 (germline): ENHRY, SYGVKD. The chain's CDR3 is CAIRTGLSSYNEQFF. CDR3 nucleotide sequence: TGTGCCATCAGAACAGGGCTGAGCTCCTACAATGAGCAGTTCTTC.

This sequence joins TRBV27 and TRBJ2-3, with D maybe TRBD1 (5 bases). The CDR3 spans 17 residues. Trimming left V 2 bases short and J 2 bases short, with 17 bases between. From germline, CDR1 is MNHEY and CDR2 SMNVEV (reference sequence). The CDR3 here is CASSLTRRQSITDTQYF. CDR3 DNA: TGTGCCAGCAGTTTAACCCGACGACAGTCCATCACAGATACGCAGTATTTT.